This TCR beta chain was sequenced in a study of blood T cell repertoires in COVID-19. A single count supports this clone. Germline values: CDR1 ENHRY, CDR2 SYGVKD. Trimming shortened V by 5 bases and J by 0 bases, and 11 bases separated the two germline ends. The CDR3 contains 16 residues. The assay was immunoSEQ multiplex PCR, and TCRdb's table has in-frame clones only and misses some. The sample includes about 210,000 clones, 80% to 90% seen only once; the top ten take approximately 8%. This receptor was taken from a woman in her fifties or sixties with active or convalescent COVID-19. The sample taken for sequencing was peripheral blood. The chain employs TRBV10-3 and TRBJ1-6, with D maybe TRBD1 (5 bases). CDR3 in amino acids: CAISQGLTSYNSPLHF. The CDR3 nucleotides read TGTGCCATCAGTCAGGGACTGACCTCCTATAATTCACCCCTCCACTTT.